This paragraph reports one T cell receptor (beta chain). Its antigen is as yet unknown. This sample stems from a study of T cell responses to AZD1222 COVID-19 vaccine. Study-level results: Two AZD1222 doses significantly raised spike-specific TCR breadth and depth over controls. There were vaccine-associated CD4 TCRs across spike, dominant at 160-218 and 743-854. Donors skewed white British and female; clonal diversity was possibly underestimated.

TCRdb's copy holds only in-frame clones and misses some; the assay was immunoSEQ multiplex PCR. The table shows 200,000 to 250,000 clones, with 90% to 95% occurring only once. Germline values: CDR1 SEHNR, CDR2 FQNEAQ (reference sequence). Trimming took 4 bases from V and 6 from J, leaving 15 bases between them. This CDR3 contains 15 residues. The genes are TRBV7-9 and TRBJ1-4, with D uncertain. Sequences were derived from peripheral blood, sampled on day 0 of MenACWY control vaccination. This receptor was identified in an adult in good health. CDR3 amino acids: CASSSPGGLDEKLFF. CDR3 in DNA: TGTGCCAGCAGCTCCCCGGGCGGTCTGGATGAAAAACTGTTTTTT.